The T cell receptor (beta chain) described here comes from a study of cytomegalovirus exposure and HLA in healthy donors. General observations from the study: In a later analysis, a genetic analysis reported fewer productive-TCR N-insertions in an Asian-associated ancestry cluster than the cohort average. Earlier analysis found most TCR beta V segments productive about 87% or about 30% of the time. With later analysis, a missense DCLRE1C variant became linked to TCR beta V- and J-gene trimming.

The PCR had 60 Vbeta and 13 Jbeta primers. Repertoires were generated with immunoSEQ multiplex PCR, while TCRdb's copy carries only in-frame clones and drops some. The data show some 74,000 clones, 60% to 75% seen once. CDR1 and CDR2 (germline): MNHNS, SASEGT. The CDR3 is 13 amino acids. V was shortened by 3 bases and J by 3 bases, with 5 bases between the two germline ends. Within the sample, this clone is medium-sized. No antigen is known for it. The sequence derives from a man aged 40-49 years in good health and CMV-seropositive. This chain connects TRBV6-1 to TRBJ2-2, with a possible D match to TRBD1 (5 bases). The sequencing input was PBMCs. CDR3 nucleotide sequence: TGTGCCAGCAGTGACAGGGACACCGGGGAGCTGTTTTTT. Encoded protein: CASSDRDTGELFF.